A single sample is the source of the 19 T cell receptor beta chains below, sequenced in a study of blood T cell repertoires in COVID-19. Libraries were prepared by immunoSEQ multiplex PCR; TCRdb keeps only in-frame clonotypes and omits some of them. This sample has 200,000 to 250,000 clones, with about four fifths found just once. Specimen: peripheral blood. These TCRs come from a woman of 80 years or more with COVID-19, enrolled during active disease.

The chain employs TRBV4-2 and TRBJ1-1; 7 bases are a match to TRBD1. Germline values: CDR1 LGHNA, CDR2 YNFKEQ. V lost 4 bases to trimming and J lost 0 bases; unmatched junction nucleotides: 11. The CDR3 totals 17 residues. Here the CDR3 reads CASSPRQGSNMNTEAFF. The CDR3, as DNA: TGTGCCAGCAGCCCCCGACAGGGTTCCAACATGAACACTGAAGCTTTCTTT.

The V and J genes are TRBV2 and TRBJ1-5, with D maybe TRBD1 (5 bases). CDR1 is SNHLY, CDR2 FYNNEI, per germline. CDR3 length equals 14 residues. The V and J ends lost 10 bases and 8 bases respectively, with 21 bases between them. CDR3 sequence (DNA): TGTGCCACCGGAACGACCGCCGCGGGGGAGCCCCAGCATTTT. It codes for CATGTTAAGEPQHF.

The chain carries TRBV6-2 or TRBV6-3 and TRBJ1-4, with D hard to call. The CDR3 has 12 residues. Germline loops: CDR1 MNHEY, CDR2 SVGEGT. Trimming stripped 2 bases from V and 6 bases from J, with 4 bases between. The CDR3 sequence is CASSYPHEKLFF. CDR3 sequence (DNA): TGTGCCAGCAGTTACCCTCATGAAAAACTGTTTTTT.

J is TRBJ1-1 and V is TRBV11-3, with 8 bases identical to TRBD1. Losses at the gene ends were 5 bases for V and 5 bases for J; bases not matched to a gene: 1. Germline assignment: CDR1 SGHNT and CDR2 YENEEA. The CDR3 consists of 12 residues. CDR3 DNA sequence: TGTGCCAGCAGCCGACAGGGGACTGAAGCTTTCTTT. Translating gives CASSRQGTEAFF. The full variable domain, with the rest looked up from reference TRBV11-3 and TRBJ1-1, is EAGVVQSPRYKIIEKKQPVAFWCNPISGHNTLYWYLQNLGQGPELLIRYENEEAVDDSQLPKDRFSAERLKGVDSTLKIQPAELGDSAVYLCASSRQGTEAFFGQGTRLTVV.

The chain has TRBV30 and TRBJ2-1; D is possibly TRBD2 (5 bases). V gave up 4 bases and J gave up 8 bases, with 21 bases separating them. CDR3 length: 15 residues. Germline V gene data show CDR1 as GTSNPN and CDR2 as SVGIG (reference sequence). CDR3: CAWNSGSTGGDEQFF. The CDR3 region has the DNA TGTGCCTGGAATTCCGGGTCGACCGGAGGAGATGAGCAGTTCTTC.

CDR3 region: CASSLDGRQQETQYF. The DNA of the CDR3 is TGTGCCAGCAGCTTAGACGGCCGACAGCAAGAGACCCAGTACTTC. The rearrangement uses TRBV7-2 and TRBJ2-5; D perhaps matches TRBD1 (5 bases). CDR1 is SGHTA and CDR2 is FQGNSA in the germline V gene. The CDR3 runs to 15 residues. V was clipped by 1 base and J by 2 bases, with 11 bases between them.

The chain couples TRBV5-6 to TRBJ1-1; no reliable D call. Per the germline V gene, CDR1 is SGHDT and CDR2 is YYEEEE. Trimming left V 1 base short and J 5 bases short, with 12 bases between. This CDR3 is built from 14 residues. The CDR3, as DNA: TGTGCCAGCAGCTTGATTCGGATCAGGACTGAAGCTTTCTTT. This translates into CASSLIRIRTEAFF.

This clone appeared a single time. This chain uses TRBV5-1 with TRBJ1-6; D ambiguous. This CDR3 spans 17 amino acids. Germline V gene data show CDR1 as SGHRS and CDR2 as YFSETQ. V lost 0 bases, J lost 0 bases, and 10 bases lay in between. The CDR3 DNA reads TGCGCCAGCAGCTTGGGAGGTTTGATCTCCTATAATTCACCCCTCCACTTT. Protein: CASSLGGLISYNSPLHF.

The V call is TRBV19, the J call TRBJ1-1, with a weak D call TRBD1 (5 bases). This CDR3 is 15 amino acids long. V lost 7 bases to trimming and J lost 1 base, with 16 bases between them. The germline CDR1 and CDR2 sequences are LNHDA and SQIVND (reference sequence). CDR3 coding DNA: TGTGCCAGTAATGGAGGAGGGGCGGGGAACACTGAAGCTTTCTTT. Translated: CASNGGGAGNTEAFF.

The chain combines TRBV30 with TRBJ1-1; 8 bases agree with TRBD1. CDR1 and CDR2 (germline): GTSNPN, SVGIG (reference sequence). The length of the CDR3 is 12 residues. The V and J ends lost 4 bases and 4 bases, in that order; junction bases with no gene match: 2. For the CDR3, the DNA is TGTGCCTGGAACACAGGGGGCACTGAAGCTTTCTTT. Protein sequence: CAWNTGGTEAFF.

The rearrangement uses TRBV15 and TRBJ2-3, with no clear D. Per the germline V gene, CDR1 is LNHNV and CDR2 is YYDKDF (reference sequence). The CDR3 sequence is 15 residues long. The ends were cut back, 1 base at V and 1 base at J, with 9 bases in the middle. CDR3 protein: CATSRGRSGTDTQYF. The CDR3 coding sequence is TGTGCCACCAGCAGAGGGCGGTCAGGCACAGATACGCAGTATTTT.

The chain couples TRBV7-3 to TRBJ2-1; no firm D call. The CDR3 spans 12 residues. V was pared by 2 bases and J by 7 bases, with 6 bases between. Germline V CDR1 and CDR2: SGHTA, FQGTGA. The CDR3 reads CASSLASNEQFF. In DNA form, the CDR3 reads TGTGCCAGCAGCTTAGCTAGTAATGAGCAGTTCTTC.

The CDR3 sequence: CASSEDGRGIYGYTF. The CDR3 region has the DNA TGTGCCAGCAGTGAAGACGGAAGGGGGATTTATGGCTACACCTTC. The chain couples TRBV6-1 to TRBJ1-2, with D tentatively TRBD1 (6 bases). Trimming cost V 1 base and J 5 bases, with 14 bases left between them. The germline V gene has CDR1 MNHNS and CDR2 SASEGT. The CDR3 sequence is 15 residues long.

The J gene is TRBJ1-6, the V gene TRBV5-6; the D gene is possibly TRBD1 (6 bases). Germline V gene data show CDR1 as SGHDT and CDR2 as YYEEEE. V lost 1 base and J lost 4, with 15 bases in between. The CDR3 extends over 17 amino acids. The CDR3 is CASSLSGSGTYNSPLHF. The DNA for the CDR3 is TGTGCCAGCAGCTTGTCAGGGTCAGGGACATATAATTCACCCCTCCACTTT.

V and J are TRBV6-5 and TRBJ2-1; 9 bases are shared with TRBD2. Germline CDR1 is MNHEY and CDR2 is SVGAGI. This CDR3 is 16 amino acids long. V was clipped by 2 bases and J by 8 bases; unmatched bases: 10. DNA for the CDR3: TGTGCCAGCAGTTACGGAACTAGCGGGTTTCAGGATGAGCAGTTCTTC. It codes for CASSYGTSGFQDEQFF.

As DNA, the CDR3 is TGTGCCAGCAGTGACGGACAGGGCGGTACCTATGGCTACACCTTC. Residues: CASSDGQGGTYGYTF. The V call is TRBV6-4, the J call TRBJ1-2; TRBD1 agrees at 8 bases. The ends lost 2 bases at V and 4 bases at J; junction bases unmatched: 6. In germline, CDR1 is MRHNA, CDR2 SNTAGT. The CDR3 extends over 15 amino acids.

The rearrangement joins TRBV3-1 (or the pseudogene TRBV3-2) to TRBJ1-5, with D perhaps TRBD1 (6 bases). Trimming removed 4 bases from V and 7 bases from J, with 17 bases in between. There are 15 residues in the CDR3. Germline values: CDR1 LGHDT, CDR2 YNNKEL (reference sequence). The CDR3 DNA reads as TGTGCCAGCAGCCCCCGGGGGGCGGTGGGCCAGCCCCAGCATTTT. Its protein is CASSPRGAVGQPQHF.

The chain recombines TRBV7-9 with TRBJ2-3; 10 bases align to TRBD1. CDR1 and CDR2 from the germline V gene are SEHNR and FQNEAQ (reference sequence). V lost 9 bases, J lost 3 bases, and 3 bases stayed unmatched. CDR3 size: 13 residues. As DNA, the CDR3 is TGTGCCAGTGACAGGGGGCGGACAGATACGCAGTATTTT. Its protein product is CASDRGRTDTQYF. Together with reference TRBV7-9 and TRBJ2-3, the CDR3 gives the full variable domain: DTGVSQNPRHKITKRGQNVTFRCDPISEHNRLYWYRQTLGQGPEFLTYFQNEAQLEKSRLLSDRFSAERPKGSFSTLEIQRTEQGDSAMYLCASDRGRTDTQYFGPGTRLTVL.

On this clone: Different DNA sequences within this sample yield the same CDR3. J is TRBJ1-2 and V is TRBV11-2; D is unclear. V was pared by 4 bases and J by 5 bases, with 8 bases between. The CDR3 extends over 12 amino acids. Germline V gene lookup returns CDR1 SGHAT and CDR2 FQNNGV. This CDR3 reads CASSSTGYGYTF. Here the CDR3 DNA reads TGTGCCAGCAGCTCGACGGGTTATGGCTACACCTTC. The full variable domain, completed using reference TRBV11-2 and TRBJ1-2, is EAGVAQSPRYKIIEKRQSVAFWCNPISGHATLYWYQQILGQGPKLLIQFQNNGVVDDSQLPKDRFSAERLKGVDSTLKIQPAKLEDSAVYLCASSSTGYGYTFGSGTRLTVV.